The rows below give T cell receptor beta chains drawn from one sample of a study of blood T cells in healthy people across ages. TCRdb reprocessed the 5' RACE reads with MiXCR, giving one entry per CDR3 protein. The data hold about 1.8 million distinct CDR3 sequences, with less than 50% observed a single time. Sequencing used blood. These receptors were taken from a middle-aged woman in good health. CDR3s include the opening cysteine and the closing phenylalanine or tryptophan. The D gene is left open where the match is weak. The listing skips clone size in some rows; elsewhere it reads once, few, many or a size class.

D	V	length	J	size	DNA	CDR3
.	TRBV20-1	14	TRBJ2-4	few	TGCAGTGCGAACGAGGGGTTAGCCAAAAACATTCAGTACTTC	CSANEGLAKNIQYF
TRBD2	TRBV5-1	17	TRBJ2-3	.	TGCGCCAGCAGCTGGGGGACTAGCGGGGGGGTCACAGATACGCAGTATTTT	CASSWGTSGGVTDTQYF
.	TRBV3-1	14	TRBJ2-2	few	TGTGCCAGCAGCCAAGATCTGGGTACCGGGGAGCTGTTTTTT	CASSQDLGTGELFF
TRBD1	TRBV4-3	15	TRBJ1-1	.	TGCGCCAGCAGCCTCGGACAGGGTGGCATCACTGAAGCTTTCTTT	CASSLGQGGITEAFF
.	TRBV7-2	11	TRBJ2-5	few	TGTGCCAGCAGCTTAAAGGATCCCCAGTACTTC	CASSLKDPQYF
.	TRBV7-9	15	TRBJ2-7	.	TGTGCCAGCAGCTCGGACCACCGGGAGCCCTACGAGCAGTACTTC	CASSSDHREPYEQYF
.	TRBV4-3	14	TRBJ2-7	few	TGCGCCAGCAGCCCCGGGGGACGGGGCTACGAGCAGTACTTC	CASSPGGRGYEQYF
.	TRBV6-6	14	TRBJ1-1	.	TGTGCCAGCTGCGTTTCCCCAACGGTCACTGAAGCTTTCTTT	CASCVSPTVTEAFF
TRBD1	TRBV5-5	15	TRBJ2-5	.	TGTGCCAGCAGCACCGGGACAGGAGTCGGAGAGACCCAGTACTTC	CASSTGTGVGETQYF
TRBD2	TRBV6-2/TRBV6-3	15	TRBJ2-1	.	TGTGCCAGCAGGCGTGGGGGGGGAGGCTACAATAAGCAGTTCTTC	CASRRGGGGYNKQFF
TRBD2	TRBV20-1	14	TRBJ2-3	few	TGCGGATTAACTAGCGGGGGGAAGTGGGAAACGCAGTATTTT	CGLTSGGKWETQYF
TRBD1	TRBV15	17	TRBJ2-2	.	TGTGCCACCAGCAGAGTTTTCGGGACAGGGGGCCCCGGGGAGCTGTTTTTT	CATSRVFGTGGPGELFF
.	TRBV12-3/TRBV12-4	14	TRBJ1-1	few	TGTGCCAGCAGTGTGACAGACATGAACACTGAAGCTTTCTTT	CASSVTDMNTEAFF
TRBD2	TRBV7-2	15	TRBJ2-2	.	TGTGCCAGCAGACCCAGCGGGAGGAACACCGGGGAGCTGTTTTTT	CASRPSGRNTGELFF
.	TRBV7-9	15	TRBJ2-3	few	TGTGCCAGCAGCTTAGGGACCGCAGAAACGGATACGCAGTATTTT	CASSLGTAETDTQYF
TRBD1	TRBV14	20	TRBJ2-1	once	TGTGCCAGCAGCCAAAGAATGGGGACAGGGGGCTTAATGTCCTACAATGAGCAGTTCTTC	CASSQRMGTGGLMSYNEQFF
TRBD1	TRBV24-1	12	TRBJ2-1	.	TGTGCCACCAGTTCGACAGGGGGGGAGCAGTTCTTC	CATSSTGGEQFF
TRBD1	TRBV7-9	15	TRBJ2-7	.	TGTGCCAGCAGCTACAACCAGGGGGTGCCCTACGAGCAGTACTTC	CASSYNQGVPYEQYF
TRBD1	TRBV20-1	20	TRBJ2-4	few	TGCAGTGCCGTACCCACCACCGACAGGGGAGTCTGGCGGGCCAAAAACATTCAGTACTTC	CSAVPTTDRGVWRAKNIQYF
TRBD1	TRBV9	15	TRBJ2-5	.	TGTGCCAGCAGCGTACCCGACAGGGGTCGAGAGACCCAGTACTTC	CASSVPDRGRETQYF
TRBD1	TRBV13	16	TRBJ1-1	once	TGTGCCAGCAGCTTGGGACAGGGGAATGTGAACACTGAAGCTTTCTTT	CASSLGQGNVNTEAFF
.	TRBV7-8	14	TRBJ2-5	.	TGTGCCAGCAGTGTGCAGCGTCTCCAAGAGACCCAGTACTTC	CASSVQRLQETQYF
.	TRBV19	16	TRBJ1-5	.	TGTGCCAGTAGTATATGGGCAGGGAATAGCAATCAGCCCCAGCATTTT	CASSIWAGNSNQPQHF
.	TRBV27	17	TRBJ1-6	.	TGTGCCAGCAGTTCCCGGACAAGAGTGGATTATAATTCACCCCTCCACTTT	CASSSRTRVDYNSPLHF